These 22 T cell receptor beta chains came from one sample sequenced in a study of T cells after yellow fever vaccination. TCRdb reprocessed the 5' RACE reads with MiXCR, giving one entry per CDR3 protein. The sample holds approximately 550,000 distinct CDR3 sequences, less than 15% seen once. Sequencing used PBMCs, obtained on the day of the yellow fever booster vaccination. Source of these receptors: a man aged 30 to 45 who received the YFV17D yellow fever vaccine.

This clonotype was seen at least ten times. V usage is TRBV7-2 and J usage is TRBJ2-3; TRBD2 matches 12 bases. V shed 1 base and J 5 bases; nucleotides not matched to a gene: 4. The CDR3 extends over 16 amino acids. Germline V gene data show CDR1 as SGHTA and CDR2 as FQGNSA. The DNA of the CDR3 is TGTGCCAGCAGCTTAGGCCTAGCGGGAGGGCAAGATACGCAGTATTTT. Protein: CASSLGLAGGQDTQYF.

The chain links TRBV6-2 or TRBV6-3 to TRBJ1-5, with 7 bases aligning to TRBD1. Germline V gene lookup returns CDR1 MNHEY and CDR2 SVGEGT. V dropped 2 bases and J dropped 2; count of bases not matched to a gene: 12. The CDR3 spans 18 residues. CDR3 DNA sequence: TGTGCCAGCAGTTACAGTGCCAGGGGGGTTAAGGGCAATCAGCCCCAGCATTTT. Protein sequence: CASSYSARGVKGNQPQHF.

The rearrangement uses TRBV20-1 and TRBJ1-2; D uncertain. The V end lost 3 bases, the J end lost 6 bases, and 14 bases lay between the germline ends. CDR3 length: 13 amino acids. Germline V gene lookup returns CDR1 DFQATT and CDR2 SNEGSKA (reference sequence). The CDR3 loop is CSARISSFDGYTF. The CDR3 nucleotides read TGCAGTGCTAGGATATCCTCGTTTGATGGCTACACCTTC.

This chain links TRBV6-4 with TRBJ1-1; no clear D. This CDR3 has 13 residues. From germline, CDR1 is MRHNA and CDR2 SNTAGT. Trimming left V 4 bases short and J 5 bases short, with 11 bases between. CDR3: CASSAGLQTEAFF. CDR3 sequence (DNA): TGTGCCAGCAGTGCCGGACTTCAGACTGAAGCTTTCTTT.

The chain joins TRBV7-9 to TRBJ1-5, with D uncertain. Germline assignment: CDR1 SEHNR and CDR2 FQNEAQ (reference sequence). The CDR3 sequence is 14 residues long. V was shortened by 1 base and J by 6 bases, with 10 bases between the two germline ends. The CDR3 DNA follows: TGTGCCAGCAGCTTAGATGGCGGGGTTCAGCCCCAGCATTTT. It codes for CASSLDGGVQPQHF. Full variable domain (rest looked up from reference TRBV7-9 and TRBJ1-5): DTGVSQNPRHKITKRGQNVTFRCDPISEHNRLYWYRQTLGQGPEFLTYFQNEAQLEKSRLLSDRFSAERPKGSFSTLEIQRTEQGDSAMYLCASSLDGGVQPQHFGDGTRLSIL.

The rearrangement joins TRBV9 to TRBJ2-7; TRBD2 agrees at 14 bases. Trimming at V came to 3 bases and at J to 7 bases, leaving 6 bases not matched to a gene. This CDR3 comprises 15 residues. Germline V gives CDR1 SGDLS, CDR2 YYNGEE. In DNA form, the CDR3 reads TGTGCCAGCAGCGGACTAGCGGGAGGGTCGGGTGAGCAGTACTTC. Its translation is CASSGLAGGSGEQYF.

The chain is built from TRBV29-1 and TRBJ2-5; D might be TRBD1 (5 bases). The CDR3 is made up of 12 amino acids. Per the germline V gene, CDR1 is SQVTM and CDR2 is ANQGSEA. V was clipped by 1 base and J by 4 bases, with 7 bases between them. CDR3 amino acids: CSVEGGRETQYF. DNA for the CDR3: TGCAGCGTTGAAGGGGGCAGAGAGACCCAGTACTTC.

This clonotype was recorded a few times. V is TRBV7-9 and J is TRBJ2-5; D is ambiguous. CDR1 and CDR2 (germline): SEHNR, FQNEAQ (reference sequence). The V and J ends lost 5 bases and 0 bases respectively, with 10 bases between them. This CDR3 has 14 amino acids. CDR3 region: CASSPYINQETQYF. The DNA for the CDR3 is TGTGCCAGCAGCCCATACATTAACCAAGAGACCCAGTACTTC.

The chain combines TRBV20-1 with TRBJ2-1; D unclear. Germline V gene data show CDR1 as DFQATT and CDR2 as SNEGSKA (reference sequence). There are 16 residues in the CDR3. V was cut by 0 bases and J by 0 bases, with 12 bases left in between. CDR3 loop: CSAREPASSSYNEQFF. CDR3 DNA: TGCAGTGCTAGAGAACCAGCCTCGAGCTCCTACAATGAGCAGTTCTTC.

The chain is built from TRBV5-1 and TRBJ2-3; 9 nucleotides agree with TRBD1. This CDR3 is built from 14 residues. Germline loops: CDR1 SGHRS, CDR2 YFSETQ. V was pared by 4 bases and J by 3 bases, with 3 bases of the junction left unmatched. The CDR3 loop is CASSHGTGTDTQYF. CDR3 nucleotide sequence: TGCGCCAGCAGCCATGGGACAGGGACAGATACGCAGTATTTT.

The J gene is TRBJ2-2, the V gene TRBV6-1; TRBD2 matches at 8 bases. The CDR3 extends over 14 amino acids. Germline V gene data show CDR1 as MNHNS and CDR2 as SASEGT. V was pared by 6 bases and J by 9 bases, with 9 bases of the junction left unmatched. CDR3 coding DNA: TGTGCCAGCAGATTGGGACTAGAGGTCCGGGAGCTGTTTTTT. Its translation: CASRLGLEVRELFF.

This clonotype was seen at least ten times. The chain combines TRBV5-1 with TRBJ2-7, with 8 bases that match TRBD2. The germline V gene has CDR1 SGHRS and CDR2 YFSETQ. CDR3 length: 16 amino acids. Trimming removed 0 bases from V and 6 bases from J; junction bases left unmatched: 11. CDR3 bases: TGCGCCAGCAGCTTGGACGGGCCTTTAGCGGGATCCGAGCAGTACTTC. Translation: CASSLDGPLAGSEQYF.

This clonotype showed up just a few times. The chain couples TRBV5-4 to TRBJ2-1, with 9 bases aligning to TRBD2. CDR1 and CDR2 from the germline V gene are SGHNT and YYREEE (reference sequence). The length of the CDR3 is 16 residues. Trimming took 4 bases from V and 6 from J; bases not matched to a gene: 11. CDR3 amino acids: CASSPPDSGSSNEQFF. In DNA form, the CDR3 reads TGTGCCAGCAGCCCGCCGGATAGCGGGAGTAGCAATGAGCAGTTCTTC.

The V gene is TRBV3-1, the J gene TRBJ2-1; D is unresolved. Trimming took 1 base from V and 8 from J, leaving 3 bases between them. The CDR3 is made up of 11 amino acids. The V gene's germline CDR1 is LGHDT and CDR2 YNNKEL (reference sequence). The CDR3 protein is CASSQVHEQFF. In DNA, the CDR3 is TGTGCCAGCAGCCAAGTCCATGAGCAGTTCTTC.

The chain combines TRBV2 with TRBJ2-1; no reliable D call. Deletions cut 3 bases from V and 9 bases from J, with 12 bases between. The V gene's germline CDR1 is SNHLY and CDR2 FYNNEI. There are 13 residues in the CDR3. This CDR3 reads CASSEVKGFEQFF. In nucleotides, the CDR3 is TGTGCCAGCAGTGAGGTGAAAGGGTTTGAGCAGTTCTTC.

The rearrangement joins TRBV7-2 to TRBJ2-5; possibly TRBD1 for D (6 bases). The CDR3 covers 16 residues. V lost 2 bases and J 2 bases, leaving 15 bases between the germline ends. Germline V gene lookup returns CDR1 SGHTA and CDR2 FQGNSA. CDR3 residues: CASSLTETTGQETQYF. The CDR3 DNA reads as TGTGCCAGCAGCTTAACCGAAACAACAGGGCAAGAGACCCAGTACTTC.

This clonotype was found many times. This sequence joins TRBV10-2 and TRBJ2-7; weak D call: TRBD2 (6 bases). This CDR3 has 13 residues. Trimming shortened V by 8 bases and J by 4 bases, and 15 bases separated the two germline ends. Germline V gene data show CDR1 as WSHSY and CDR2 as SAAADI. In DNA form, the CDR3 reads TGCGCCAGCTGGGCGACTGGGACTTACGAGCAGTACTTC. Translation: CASWATGTYEQYF.

At least ten counts were recorded for this clonotype. CDR3 in amino acids: CATHPGGDVYEQYF. CDR3 coding DNA: TGTGCCACCCACCCCGGGGGGGACGTCTACGAGCAGTACTTC. V gene TRBV6-1 combines with J gene TRBJ2-7; 8 nucleotides agree with TRBD2. In germline, CDR1 is MNHNS, CDR2 SASEGT. This CDR3 comprises 14 residues. The V and J ends lost 10 bases and 3 bases, in that order; junction bases with no gene match: 11.

The genes are TRBV6-5 and TRBJ2-3; D is undetermined. V was clipped by 5 bases and J by 9 bases, with 9 bases between them. Germline values: CDR1 MNHEY, CDR2 SVGAGI. The CDR3 is 11 residues long. The CDR3 nucleotides are TGTGCCAGCAGTCTAGAGGCAACGCAGTATTTT. It codes for CASSLEATQYF.

This clonotype was observed a few times. The rearrangement uses TRBV6-1 and TRBJ2-2; the match to TRBD2 covers 9 bases. CDR3 size: 16 residues. V shed 6 bases, J shed 5 bases, and the junction held 10 bases outside the gene matches. Germline V gene lookup returns CDR1 MNHNS and CDR2 SASEGT. The CDR3: CASRVAGEGKTGELFF. The DNA for the CDR3 is TGTGCCAGCAGGGTAGCGGGAGAGGGAAAGACCGGGGAGCTGTTTTTT.

This clonotype came up a few times. The V and J genes are TRBV28 and TRBJ1-3; the D is unclear. With 2 bases removed from V and 0 bases from J, the gap between germline ends came to 5 bases. Germline V gene sequence: CDR1 MDHEN, CDR2 SYDVKM. CDR3 length: 14 residues. CDR3 in DNA: TGTGCCAGCAGTTTACCTCTCTCTGGAAACACCATATATTTT. This codes for CASSLPLSGNTIYF.

The chain has TRBV10-3 and TRBJ1-1, with D uncertain. The V gene lost 3 bases and the J gene lost 1 base, with 9 bases spanning the gap. CDR1 is ENHRY, CDR2 SYGVKD, per germline. CDR3 length equals 14 residues. The CDR3 DNA reads as TGTGCCATCAGTGAAGGGCAAAAGAACACTGAAGCTTTCTTT. Its translation: CAISEGQKNTEAFF.